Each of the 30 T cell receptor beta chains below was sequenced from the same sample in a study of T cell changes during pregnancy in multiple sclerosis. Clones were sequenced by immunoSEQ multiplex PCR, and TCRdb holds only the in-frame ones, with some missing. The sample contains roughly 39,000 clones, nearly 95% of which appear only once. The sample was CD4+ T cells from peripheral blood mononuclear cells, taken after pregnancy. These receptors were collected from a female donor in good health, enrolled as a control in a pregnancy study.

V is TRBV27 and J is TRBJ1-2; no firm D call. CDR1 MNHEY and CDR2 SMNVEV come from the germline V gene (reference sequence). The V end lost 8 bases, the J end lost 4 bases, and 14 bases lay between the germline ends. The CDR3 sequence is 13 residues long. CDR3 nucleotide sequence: TGTGCCAGCCGAGGAGAGGAGATCTATGGCTACACCTTC. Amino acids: CASRGEEIYGYTF.

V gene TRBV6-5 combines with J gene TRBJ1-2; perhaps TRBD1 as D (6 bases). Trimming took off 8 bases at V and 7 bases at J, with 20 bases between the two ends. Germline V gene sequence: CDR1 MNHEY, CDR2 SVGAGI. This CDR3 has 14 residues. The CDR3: CASRGAGSGGGYTF. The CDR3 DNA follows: TGTGCCAGCCGGGGGGCAGGCTCCGGGGGTGGCTACACCTTC.

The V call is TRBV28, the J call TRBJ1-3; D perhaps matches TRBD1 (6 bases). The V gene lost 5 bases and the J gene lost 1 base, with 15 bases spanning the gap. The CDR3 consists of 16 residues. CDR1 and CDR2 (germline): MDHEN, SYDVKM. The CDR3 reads CASSPRTVRSGNTIYF. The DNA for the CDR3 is TGTGCCAGCAGTCCTCGGACAGTCCGTTCTGGAAACACCATATATTTT.

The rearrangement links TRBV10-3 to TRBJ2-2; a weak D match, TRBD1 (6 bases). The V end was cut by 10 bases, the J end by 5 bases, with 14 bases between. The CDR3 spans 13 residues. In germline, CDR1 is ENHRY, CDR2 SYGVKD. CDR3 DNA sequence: TGTGCCACCCTGACAGGTTTGACCGGGGAGCTGTTTTTT. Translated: CATLTGLTGELFF.

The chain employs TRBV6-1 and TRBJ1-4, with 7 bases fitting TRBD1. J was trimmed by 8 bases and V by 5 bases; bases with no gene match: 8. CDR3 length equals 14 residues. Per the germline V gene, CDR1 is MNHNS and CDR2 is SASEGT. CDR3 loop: CASSSDRDGEKLFF. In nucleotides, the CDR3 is TGTGCCAGCAGTAGTGACAGGGATGGGGAAAAACTGTTTTTT.

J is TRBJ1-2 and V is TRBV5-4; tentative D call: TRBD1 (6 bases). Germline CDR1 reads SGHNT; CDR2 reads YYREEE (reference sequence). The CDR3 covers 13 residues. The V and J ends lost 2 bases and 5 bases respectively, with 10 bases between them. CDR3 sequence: CASSLQGSYGYTF. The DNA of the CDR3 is TGTGCCAGCAGCTTACAGGGAAGTTATGGCTACACCTTC.

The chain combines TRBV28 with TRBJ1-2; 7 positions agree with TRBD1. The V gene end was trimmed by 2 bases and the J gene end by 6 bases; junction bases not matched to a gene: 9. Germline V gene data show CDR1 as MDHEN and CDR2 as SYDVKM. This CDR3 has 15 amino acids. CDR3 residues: CASSLRGQSRDGYTF. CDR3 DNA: TGTGCCAGCAGTTTAAGGGGACAGTCACGGGATGGCTACACCTTC.

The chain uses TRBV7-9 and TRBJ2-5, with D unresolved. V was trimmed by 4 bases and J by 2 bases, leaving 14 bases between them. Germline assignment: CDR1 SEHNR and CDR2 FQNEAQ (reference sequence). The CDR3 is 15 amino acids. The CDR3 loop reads CASSSTYRAQETQYF. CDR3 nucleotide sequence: TGTGCCAGCAGCTCCACCTATAGAGCTCAAGAGACCCAGTACTTC.

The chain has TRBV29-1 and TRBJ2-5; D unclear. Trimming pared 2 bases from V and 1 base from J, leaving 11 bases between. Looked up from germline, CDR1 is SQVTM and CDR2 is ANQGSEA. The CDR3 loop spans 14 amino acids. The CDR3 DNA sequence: TGCAGCGTTGAATTGAGCAGACTCCAAGAGACCCAGTACTTC. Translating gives CSVELSRLQETQYF.

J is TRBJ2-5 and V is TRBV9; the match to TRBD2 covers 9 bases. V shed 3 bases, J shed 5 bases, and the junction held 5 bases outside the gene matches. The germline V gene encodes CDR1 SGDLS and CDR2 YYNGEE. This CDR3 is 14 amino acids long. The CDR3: CASSESGGKETQYF. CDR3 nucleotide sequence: TGTGCCAGCAGCGAAAGCGGGGGGAAGGAGACCCAGTACTTC.

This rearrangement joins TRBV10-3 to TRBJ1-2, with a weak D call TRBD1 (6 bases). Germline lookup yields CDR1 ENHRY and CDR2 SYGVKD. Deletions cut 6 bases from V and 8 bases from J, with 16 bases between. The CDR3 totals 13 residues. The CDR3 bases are TGTGCCATCAGCGCGGACAGAGCTGGGGGCTACACCTTC. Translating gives CAISADRAGGYTF.

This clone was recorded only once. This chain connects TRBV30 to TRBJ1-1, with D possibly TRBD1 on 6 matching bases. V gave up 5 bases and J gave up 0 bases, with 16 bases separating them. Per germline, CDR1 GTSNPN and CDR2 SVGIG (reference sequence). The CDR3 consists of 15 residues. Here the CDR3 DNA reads TGTGCCTGGCACCCGCAGGGGATCATGAACACTGAAGCTTTCTTT. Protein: CAWHPQGIMNTEAFF. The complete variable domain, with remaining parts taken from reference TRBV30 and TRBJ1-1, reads SQTIHQWPATLVQPVGSPLSLECTVEGTSNPNLYWYRQAAGRGLQLLFYSVGIGQISSEVPQNLSASRPQDRQFILSSKKLLLSDSGFYLCAWHPQGIMNTEAFFGQGTRLTVV.

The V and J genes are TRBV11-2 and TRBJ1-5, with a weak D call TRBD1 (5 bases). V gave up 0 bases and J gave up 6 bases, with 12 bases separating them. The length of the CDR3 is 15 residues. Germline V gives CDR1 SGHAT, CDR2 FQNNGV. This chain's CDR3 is CASSLDLGQGQPQHF. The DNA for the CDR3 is TGTGCCAGCAGCTTAGATTTGGGGCAGGGTCAGCCCCAGCATTTT. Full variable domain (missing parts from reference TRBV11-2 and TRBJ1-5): EAGVAQSPRYKIIEKRQSVAFWCNPISGHATLYWYQQILGQGPKLLIQFQNNGVVDDSQLPKDRFSAERLKGVDSTLKIQPAKLEDSAVYLCASSLDLGQGQPQHFGDGTRLSIL.

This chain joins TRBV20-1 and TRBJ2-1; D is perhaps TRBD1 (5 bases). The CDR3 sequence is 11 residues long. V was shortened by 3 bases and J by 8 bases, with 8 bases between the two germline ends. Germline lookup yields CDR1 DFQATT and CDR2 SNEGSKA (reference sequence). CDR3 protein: CSASRGDEQFF. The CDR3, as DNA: TGCAGTGCTAGTAGGGGCGATGAGCAGTTCTTC.

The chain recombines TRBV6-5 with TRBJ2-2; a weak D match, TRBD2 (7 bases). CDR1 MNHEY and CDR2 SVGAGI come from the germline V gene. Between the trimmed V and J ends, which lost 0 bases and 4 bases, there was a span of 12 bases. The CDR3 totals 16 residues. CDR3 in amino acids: CASSYSGGAGTGELFF. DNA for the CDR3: TGTGCCAGCAGTTACTCGGGGGGGGCCGGCACCGGGGAGCTGTTTTTT.

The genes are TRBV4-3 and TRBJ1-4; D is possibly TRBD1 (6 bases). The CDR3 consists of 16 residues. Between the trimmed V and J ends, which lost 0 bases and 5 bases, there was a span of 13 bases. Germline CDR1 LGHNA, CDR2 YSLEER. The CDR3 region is CASSQDLTGPNEKLFF. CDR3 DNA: TGCGCCAGCAGCCAAGATCTGACAGGTCCGAATGAAAAACTGTTTTTT.

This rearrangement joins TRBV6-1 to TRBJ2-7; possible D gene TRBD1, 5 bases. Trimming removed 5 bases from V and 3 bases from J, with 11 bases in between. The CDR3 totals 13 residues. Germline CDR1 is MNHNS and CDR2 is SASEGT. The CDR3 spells CASSFGQNYEQYF. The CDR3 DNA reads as TGTGCCAGCAGTTTCGGACAAAACTACGAGCAGTACTTC.

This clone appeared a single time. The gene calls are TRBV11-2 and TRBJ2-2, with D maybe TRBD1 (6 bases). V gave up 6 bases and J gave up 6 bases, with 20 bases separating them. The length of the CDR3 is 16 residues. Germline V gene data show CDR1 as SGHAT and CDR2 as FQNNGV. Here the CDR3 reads CASSALGAGVSGELFF. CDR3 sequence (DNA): TGTGCCAGCAGTGCCTTAGGGGCAGGGGTGTCCGGGGAGCTGTTTTTT.

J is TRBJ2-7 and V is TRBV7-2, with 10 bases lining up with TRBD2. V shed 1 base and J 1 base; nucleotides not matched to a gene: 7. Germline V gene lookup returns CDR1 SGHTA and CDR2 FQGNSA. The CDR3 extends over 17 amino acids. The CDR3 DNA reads TGTGCCAGCAGCTTAGGAGGACTAGCGGCCCAATCCTACGAGCAGTACTTC. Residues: CASSLGGLAAQSYEQYF.

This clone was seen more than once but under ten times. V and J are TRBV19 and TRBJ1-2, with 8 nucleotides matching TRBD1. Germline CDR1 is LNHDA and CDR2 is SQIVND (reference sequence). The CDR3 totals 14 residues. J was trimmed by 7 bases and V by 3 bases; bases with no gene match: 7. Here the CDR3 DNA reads TGTGCCAGTAGTATCCCCGGGACAGGAGGTGGCTACACCTTC. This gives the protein CASSIPGTGGGYTF.

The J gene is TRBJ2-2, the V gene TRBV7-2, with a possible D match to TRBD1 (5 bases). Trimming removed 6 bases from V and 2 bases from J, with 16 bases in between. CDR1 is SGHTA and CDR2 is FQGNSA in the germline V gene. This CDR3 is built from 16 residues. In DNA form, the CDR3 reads TGTGCCAGCAGGGGGTTAGACAGAGTCAACACCGGGGAGCTGTTTTTT. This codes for CASRGLDRVNTGELFF. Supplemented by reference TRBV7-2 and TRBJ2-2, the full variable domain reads GAGVSQSPSNKVTEKGKDVELRCDPISGHTALYWYRQSLGQGLEFLIYFQGNSAPDKSGLPSDRFSAERTGGSVSTLTIQRTQQEDSAVYLCASRGLDRVNTGELFFGEGSRLTVL.

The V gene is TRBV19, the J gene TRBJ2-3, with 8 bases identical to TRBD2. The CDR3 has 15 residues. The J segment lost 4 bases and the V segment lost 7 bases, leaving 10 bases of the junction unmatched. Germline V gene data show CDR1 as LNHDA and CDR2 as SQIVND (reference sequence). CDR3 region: CASNNLGGAADTQYF. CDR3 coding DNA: TGTGCCAGTAATAATCTCGGGGGGGCCGCAGATACGCAGTATTTT.

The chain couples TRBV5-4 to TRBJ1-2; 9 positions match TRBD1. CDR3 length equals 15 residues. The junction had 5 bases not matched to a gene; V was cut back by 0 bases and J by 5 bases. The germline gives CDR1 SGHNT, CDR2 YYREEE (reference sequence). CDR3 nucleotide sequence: TGTGCCAGCAGCTTGGTCTCGGGACAGGGATATGGCTACACCTTC. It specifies CASSLVSGQGYGYTF.

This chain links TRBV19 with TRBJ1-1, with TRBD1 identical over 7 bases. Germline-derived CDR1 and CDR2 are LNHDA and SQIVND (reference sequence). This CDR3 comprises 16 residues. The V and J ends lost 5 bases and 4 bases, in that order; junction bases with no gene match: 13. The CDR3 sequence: CASSLQGQLGSTEAFF. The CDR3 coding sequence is TGTGCCAGTAGTCTACAGGGACAGTTGGGGAGCACTGAAGCTTTCTTT.

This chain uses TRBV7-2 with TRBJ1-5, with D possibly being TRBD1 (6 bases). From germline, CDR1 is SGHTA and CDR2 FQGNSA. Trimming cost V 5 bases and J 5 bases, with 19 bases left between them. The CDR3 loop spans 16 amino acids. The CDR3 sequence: CASSKGMAGADQPQHF. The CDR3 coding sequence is TGTGCCAGCAGCAAAGGAATGGCAGGGGCGGATCAGCCCCAGCATTTT.

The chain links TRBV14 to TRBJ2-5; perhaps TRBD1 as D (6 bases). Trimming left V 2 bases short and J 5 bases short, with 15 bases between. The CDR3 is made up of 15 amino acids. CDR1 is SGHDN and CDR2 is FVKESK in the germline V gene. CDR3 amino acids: CASSQKTGMVETQYF. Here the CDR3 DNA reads TGTGCCAGCAGCCAAAAAACAGGGATGGTCGAGACCCAGTACTTC.

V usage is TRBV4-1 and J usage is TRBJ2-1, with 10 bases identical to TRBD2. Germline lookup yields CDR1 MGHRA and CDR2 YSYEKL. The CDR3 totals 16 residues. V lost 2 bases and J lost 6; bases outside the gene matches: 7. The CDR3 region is CASSQFVVAGGNEQFF. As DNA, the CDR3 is TGCGCCAGCAGCCAATTTGTTGTAGCGGGAGGCAATGAGCAGTTCTTC.

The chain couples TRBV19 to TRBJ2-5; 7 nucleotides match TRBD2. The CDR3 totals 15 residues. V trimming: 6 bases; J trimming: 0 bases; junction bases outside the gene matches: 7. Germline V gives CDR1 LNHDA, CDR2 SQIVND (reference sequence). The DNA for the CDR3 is TGTGCCAGTAGCCCCAGGCGGGGGAACCAAGAGACCCAGTACTTC. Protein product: CASSPRRGNQETQYF.

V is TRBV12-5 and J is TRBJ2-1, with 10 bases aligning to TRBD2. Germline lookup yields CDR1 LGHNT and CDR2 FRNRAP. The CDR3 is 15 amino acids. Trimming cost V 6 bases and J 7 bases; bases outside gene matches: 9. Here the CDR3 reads CASGSTSGATNEQFF. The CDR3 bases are TGTGCTAGTGGGTCTACTAGCGGGGCTACAAATGAGCAGTTCTTC. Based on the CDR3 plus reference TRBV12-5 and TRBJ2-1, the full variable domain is DARVTQTPRHKVTEMGQEVTMRCQPILGHNTVFWYRQTMMQGLELLAYFRNRAPLDDSGMPKDRFSAEMPDATLATLKIQPSEPRDSAVYFCASGSTSGATNEQFFGPGTRLTVL.

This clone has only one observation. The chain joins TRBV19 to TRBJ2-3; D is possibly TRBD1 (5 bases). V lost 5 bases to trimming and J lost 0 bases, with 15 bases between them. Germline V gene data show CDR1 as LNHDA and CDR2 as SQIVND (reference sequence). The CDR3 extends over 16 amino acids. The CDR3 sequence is CASSRQSQTSTDTQYF. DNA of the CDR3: TGTGCCAGTAGTCGACAGTCTCAAACTAGCACAGATACGCAGTATTTT. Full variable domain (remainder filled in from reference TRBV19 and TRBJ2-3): DGGITQSPKYLFRKEGQNVTLSCEQNLNHDAMYWYRQDPGQGLRLIYYSQIVNDFQKGDIAEGYSVSREKKESFPLTVTSAQKNPTAFYLCASSRQSQTSTDTQYFGPGTRLTVL.